This entry concerns a single T cell receptor beta chain. Its recognized antigen is unknown. The junction differs from germline at one of its ends, possibly a read error. The CDR3 contains 14 residues, cysteine and phenylalanine counted. Only CDR3 DNA is held: 42 bases, read in frame from base 1. The germline V gene sets CDR1 to SNHLY and CDR2 to FYNNEI. The data belong to a study of breast tumors, draining lymph nodes, adjacent tissues (dated by TCRdb to the mid-2010s). Turning to the overall study: The study compared TCR beta repertoires across tumor, adjacent nontumor tissue and axillary lymph nodes from breast cancer patients. The study aimed to assess the relationships and possible T-cell exchange between tumor, surrounding tissue and draining lymph node repertoires in human breast cancer.

Data came from an Illumina HiSeq 2000. Multiplex PCR amplification was used to build the TCR beta chain libraries. The amplified TCR beta chain products were analyzed by high-throughput sequencing. The public reads were reanalyzed by TCRdb: fastp trimming at Q25, MiXCR alignment, in-frame beta chains only. Rows are combined by CDR3 protein, so each entry shows the most common genes and DNA. The sample table records roughly 70,000 distinct CDR3 sequences; 40% to 45% of these occur just once. The top ten clones comprise roughly 8.1% of the sample. Overall results and qualifications from the work: Rather than being directly demonstrated, the conclusion that tumor T cells originate in lymph nodes was presented as consistent with a hypothesis. Tumor and nontumor tissue repertoires were significantly more similar in luminal-like than in basal-like breast cancer. The data were considered consistent with most tumor T cells being derived from the lymph node and subsequently expanding within tumor tissue. Tumors showed preferential V and J gene usage, and their T-cell repertoire diversity fell below that of lymph nodes yet above that of nontumor tissue.

The sequence is built from TRBV2 and TRBJ2-6, with a tentative D gene TRBD1 over 5 matching bases. Sample: breast tumor tissue. This TCR was sampled from a female donor with breast cancer. Some clones in this sample may be carry-over from other donors' samples. The nucleotide sequence is given as TGTGCCATCAGGGCTCACTCTAGGGCCAACGTCCTGACTTTC. Protein translation: CAIRAHSRANVLTF.